Below, 12 T cell receptor beta chains from the same sample are listed, as sequenced in a study of early T cells in non-severe SARS-CoV-2 infection. From the 5' RACE reads, TCRdb called clonotypes with MiXCR, one entry per CDR3 protein. The sample records tens of thousands of distinct CDR3 sequences, about 7% being singletons. Material: whole blood. The source of these receptors is an adult who was a healthcare worker with PCR-confirmed SARS-CoV-2 infection or an uninfected control (not recorded which).

This clonotype turned up a few times. The chain has TRBV6-5 and TRBJ2-5; D assignment may be TRBD1 or TRBD2 (5 bases each). The germline V and J ends were trimmed by 0 bases and 4 bases, with 9 bases remaining between them. The CDR3 is made up of 14 amino acids. CDR1 MNHEY and CDR2 SVGAGI come from the germline V gene. CDR3 in DNA: TGTGCCAGCAGTTACTCTCCCGGGGCAGAGACCCAGTACTTC. Protein: CASSYSPGAETQYF.

Many counts were recorded for this clonotype. The rearrangement uses TRBV12-3 or TRBV12-4 and TRBJ2-1; D may be TRBD2 (6 bases). The CDR3 runs 14 residues. The V gene lost 8 bases and the J gene lost 2 bases, with 13 bases spanning the gap. The CDR3 loop reads CASCGGRTYNEQFF. The CDR3 nucleotides read TGTGCCAGCTGTGGAGGGCGGACCTACAATGAGCAGTTCTTC.

This clonotype was seen ten or more times. V gene TRBV12-3 or TRBV12-4 combines with J gene TRBJ1-3; 7 bases are a match to TRBD1. The CDR3 is 14 residues long. The J segment lost 1 base and the V segment lost 6 bases, leaving 3 bases of the junction unmatched. The CDR3 reads CASSATGSGNTIYF. CDR3 coding DNA: TGTGCCAGCAGCGCGACAGGGTCTGGAAACACCATATATTTT.

On this clonotype: The junction shows a germline mismatch at one end, possibly a read error. The chain couples TRBV6-2 or TRBV6-3 to TRBJ1-1, with D perhaps TRBD1 (6 bases). Per germline, CDR1 MNHEY and CDR2 SVGEGT. This CDR3 comprises 14 residues. The CDR3 nucleotides read TGTGTCAGCCGCCGACAGGTCACGGGTACTGAAGCTTTCTTT. Translation: CVSRRQVTGTEAFF.

This clonotype showed up many times. The rearrangement links TRBV7-2 to TRBJ2-3, with D hard to call. V was clipped by 4 bases and J by 5 bases, with 16 bases between them. Germline V gene lookup returns CDR1 SGHTA and CDR2 FQGNSA. The CDR3 is made up of 15 amino acids. CDR3 coding DNA: TGTGCCAGCAGCTCATCAGCCCTTCGGGTAGATACGCAGTATTTT. This translates into CASSSSALRVDTQYF.

This clonotype has a count of ten or more. This sequence joins TRBV5-1 and TRBJ2-4, with D unclear. The V gene lost 1 base and the J gene lost 0 bases, with 11 bases spanning the gap. The germline V gene has CDR1 SGHRS and CDR2 YFSETQ. The CDR3 length is 16 residues. The CDR3 region is CASSLSFSLAKNIQYF. The CDR3, as DNA: TGCGCCAGCAGCTTGAGTTTCTCCTTAGCCAAAAACATTCAGTACTTC.

The chain joins TRBV6-2 or TRBV6-3 to TRBJ1-2; TRBD1 matches at 9 bases. Trimming cost V 6 bases and J 5 bases; bases outside gene matches: 4. Germline V lookup: CDR1 MNHEY, CDR2 SVGEGT. CDR3 size: 13 residues. Written as DNA, the CDR3 is TGTGCCAGCAGCCCGGACAGGGGTTATGGCTACACCTTC. Translated, it gives CASSPDRGYGYTF.

The CDR3 spells CASSQEREGPEAFF. The CDR3 DNA reads as TGCGCCAGCAGCCAAGAGAGGGAGGGGCCTGAAGCTTTCTTT. The rearrangement joins TRBV4-3 to TRBJ1-1; D is possibly TRBD1 (5 bases). Trimming removed 0 bases from V and 6 bases from J, with 11 bases in between. This CDR3 region has 14 residues. Germline CDR1 is LGHNA and CDR2 is YSLEER.

The chain combines TRBV14 with TRBJ2-5; weak D call: TRBD2 (6 bases). CDR1 and CDR2 (germline): SGHDN, FVKESK. The CDR3 runs to 14 residues. The V and J ends lost 6 bases and 1 base respectively, with 12 bases between them. Here the CDR3 reads CASRAHSGQETQYF. For the CDR3, the DNA is TGTGCCAGCAGGGCTCATAGCGGCCAAGAGACCCAGTACTTC.

The rearrangement uses TRBV6-6 and TRBJ2-3; D call uncertain. V gave up 10 bases and J gave up 0 bases, with 14 bases separating them. Germline CDR1 and CDR2: MNHNY and SVGAGI (reference sequence). The CDR3 runs 14 residues. CDR3 amino acids: CATGGAVSTDTQYF. The CDR3 DNA reads TGTGCCACAGGCGGCGCCGTTAGCACAGATACGCAGTATTTT.

The V and J genes are TRBV12-3 or TRBV12-4 and TRBJ1-6; D not resolved. Trimming stripped 6 bases from V and 10 bases from J, with 13 bases between. The CDR3 consists of 13 residues. The CDR3 region has the DNA TGTGCCAGCAGCGACGAAAGAGGGTCACCCCTCCACTTT. Translation: CASSDERGSPLHF.

This clonotype has at least ten counts. The chain links TRBV6-2 or TRBV6-3 to TRBJ2-2; D is unclear. The CDR3 length is 14 residues. Germline CDR1 reads MNHEY; CDR2 reads SVGEGT. The ends were cut back, 5 bases at V and 3 bases at J, with 10 bases in the middle. CDR3 loop: CASSQSMDTGELFF. Written as DNA, the CDR3 is TGTGCCAGCAGTCAAAGCATGGACACCGGGGAGCTGTTTTTT.